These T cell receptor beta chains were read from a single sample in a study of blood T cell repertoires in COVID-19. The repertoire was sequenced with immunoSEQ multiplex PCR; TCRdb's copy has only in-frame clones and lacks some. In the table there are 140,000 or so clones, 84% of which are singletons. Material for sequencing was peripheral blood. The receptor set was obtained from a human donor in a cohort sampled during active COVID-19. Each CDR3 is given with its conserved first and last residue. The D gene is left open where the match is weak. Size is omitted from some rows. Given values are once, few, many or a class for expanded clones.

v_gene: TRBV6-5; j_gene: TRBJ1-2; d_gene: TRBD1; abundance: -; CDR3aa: CASRSDHRGHYGYTF; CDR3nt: TGTGCCAGCAGGTCCGACCACAGGGGGCACTATGGCTACACCTTC
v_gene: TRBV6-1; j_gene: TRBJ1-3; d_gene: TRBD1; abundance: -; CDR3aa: CASSELGTGSGNTIYF; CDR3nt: TGTGCCAGCAGTGAACTTGGGACAGGGTCAGGAAACACCATATATTTT
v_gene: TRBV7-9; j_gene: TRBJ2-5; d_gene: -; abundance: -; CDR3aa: CASSSSLQETQYF; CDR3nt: TGTGCCAGCAGCTCATCACTTCAAGAGACCCAGTACTTC
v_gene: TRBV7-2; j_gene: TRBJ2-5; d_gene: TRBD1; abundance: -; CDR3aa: CASSLGTGAETQYF; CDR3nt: TGTGCCAGCAGCTTAGGGACAGGGGCCGAGACCCAGTACTTC
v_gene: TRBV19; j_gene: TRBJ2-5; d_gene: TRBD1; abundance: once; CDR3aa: CASSIGTGGDETQYF; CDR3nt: TGTGCCAGTAGTATTGGGACAGGGGGGGATGAGACCCAGTACTTC
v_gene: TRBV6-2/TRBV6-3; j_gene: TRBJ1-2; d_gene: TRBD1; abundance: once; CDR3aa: CASSTTGQEIYGYTF; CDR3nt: TGTGCCAGCAGTACAACGGGACAGGAGATCTATGGCTACACCTTC
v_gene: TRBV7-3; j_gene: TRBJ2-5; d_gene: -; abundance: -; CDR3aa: CASSLDRGGQETQYF; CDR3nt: TGTGCCAGCAGCTTAGATAGAGGGGGACAAGAGACCCAGTACTTC
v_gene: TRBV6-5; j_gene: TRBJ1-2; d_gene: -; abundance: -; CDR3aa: CASSRESQASRGYTF; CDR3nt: TGTGCCAGCAGTCGTGAATCGCAGGCCAGTCGGGGCTACACCTTC
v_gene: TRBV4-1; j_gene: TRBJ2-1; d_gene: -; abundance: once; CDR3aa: CASSQEGVGKNNEQFF; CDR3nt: TGCGCCAGCAGCCAAGAGGGAGTCGGGAAGAACAATGAGCAGTTCTTC
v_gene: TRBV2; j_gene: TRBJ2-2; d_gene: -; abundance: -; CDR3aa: CASKRGGGVNTGELFF; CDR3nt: TGTGCCAGCAAAAGGGGAGGGGGAGTGAACACCGGGGAGCTGTTTTTT
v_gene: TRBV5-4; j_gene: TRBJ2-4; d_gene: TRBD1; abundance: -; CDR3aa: CASSPPNRGHIQYF; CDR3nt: TGTGCCAGCAGCCCCCCCAACAGGGGGCACATTCAGTACTTC
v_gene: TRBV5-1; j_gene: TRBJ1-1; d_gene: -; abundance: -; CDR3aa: CASSLDFGLKVGGTEAFF; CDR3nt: TGCGCCAGCAGCTTGGATTTTGGATTAAAAGTCGGGGGGACTGAAGCTTTCTTT
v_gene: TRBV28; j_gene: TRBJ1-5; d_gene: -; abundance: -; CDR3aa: CASSLEGTRQPQHF; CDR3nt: TGTGCCAGCAGTTTAGAGGGAACCCGTCAGCCCCAGCATTTT
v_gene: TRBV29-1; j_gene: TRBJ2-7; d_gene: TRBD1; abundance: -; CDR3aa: CSVVGQDAYEQYF; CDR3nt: TGCAGCGTTGTCGGACAGGATGCCTACGAGCAGTACTTC
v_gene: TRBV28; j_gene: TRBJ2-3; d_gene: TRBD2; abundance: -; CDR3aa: CASSFPGTSGGRADTQYF; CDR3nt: TGTGCCAGCAGTTTCCCCGGGACTAGCGGGGGGCGCGCGGATACGCAGTATTTT
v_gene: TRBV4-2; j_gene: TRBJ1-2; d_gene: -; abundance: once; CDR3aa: CASSQDDQGLRVYGYTF; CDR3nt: TGTGCCAGCAGCCAAGATGATCAGGGTTTAAGAGTCTATGGCTACACCTTC
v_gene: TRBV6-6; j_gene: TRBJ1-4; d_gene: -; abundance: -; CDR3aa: CASRRVATNEKLFF; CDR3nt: TGTGCCAGCAGAAGAGTTGCAACTAATGAAAAACTGTTTTTT
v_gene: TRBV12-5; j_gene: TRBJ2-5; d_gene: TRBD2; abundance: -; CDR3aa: CASGPGGDQETQYF; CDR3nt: TGTGCTAGTGGGCCCGGGGGGGACCAAGAGACCCAGTACTTC
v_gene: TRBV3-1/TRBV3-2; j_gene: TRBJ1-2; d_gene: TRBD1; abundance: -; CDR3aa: CASSHDRQGREYGYTF; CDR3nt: TGTGCCAGCAGCCATGACCGACAGGGCCGAGAGTATGGCTACACCTTC
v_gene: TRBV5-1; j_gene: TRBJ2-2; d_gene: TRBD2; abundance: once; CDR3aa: CASSPRAGGPDGELFF; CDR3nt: TGCGCCAGCAGCCCGCGAGCGGGGGGGCCAGACGGGGAGCTGTTTTTT
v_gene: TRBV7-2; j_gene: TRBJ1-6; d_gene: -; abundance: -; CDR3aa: CASSFAPGHSYNSPLHF; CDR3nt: TGTGCCAGCAGCTTTGCCCCGGGACACTCCTATAATTCACCCCTCCACTTT
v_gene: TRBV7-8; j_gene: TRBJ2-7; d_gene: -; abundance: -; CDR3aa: CASSLSGRGYEQYF; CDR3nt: TGTGCCAGCAGCCTCAGTGGCCGGGGGTACGAGCAGTACTTC
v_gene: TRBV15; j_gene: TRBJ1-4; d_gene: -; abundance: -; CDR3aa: CATSPSAGELFF; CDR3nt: TGTGCCACCAGCCCCTCAGCAGGGGAACTGTTTTTT
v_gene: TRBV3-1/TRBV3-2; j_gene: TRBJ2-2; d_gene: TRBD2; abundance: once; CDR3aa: CASSQGRLAGGAVFFSTGELFF; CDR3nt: TGTGCCAGCAGCCAAGGTCGACTAGCGGGGGGGGCAGTGTTCTTCTCTACCGGGGAGCTGTTTTTT
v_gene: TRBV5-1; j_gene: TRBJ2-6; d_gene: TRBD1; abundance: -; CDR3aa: CASRPQGAGANVLTF; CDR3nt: TGCGCCAGCAGACCTCAGGGGGCCGGGGCCAACGTCCTGACTTTC
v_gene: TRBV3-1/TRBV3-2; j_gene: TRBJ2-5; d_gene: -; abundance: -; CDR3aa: CASREGSGETQYF; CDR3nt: TGTGCCAGCAGGGAGGGATCAGGGGAGACCCAGTACTTC
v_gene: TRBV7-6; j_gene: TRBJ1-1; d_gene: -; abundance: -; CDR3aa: CASSLSNRPNTEAFF; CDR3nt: TGTGCCAGCAGCTTAAGTAACAGGCCGAACACTGAAGCTTTCTTT
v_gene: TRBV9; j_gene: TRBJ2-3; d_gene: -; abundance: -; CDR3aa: CASSPTGYLGGDTQYF; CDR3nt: TGTGCCAGCAGCCCAACAGGGTATCTCGGTGGAGATACGCAGTATTTT
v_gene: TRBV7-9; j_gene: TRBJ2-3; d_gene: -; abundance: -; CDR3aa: CASSQNTDTQYF; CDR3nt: TGTGCCAGCAGCCAAAACACAGATACGCAGTATTTT
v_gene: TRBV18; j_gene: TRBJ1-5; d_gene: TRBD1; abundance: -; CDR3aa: CASSSTGDQPQHF; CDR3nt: TGTGCCAGCTCCTCGACAGGGGATCAGCCCCAGCATTTT
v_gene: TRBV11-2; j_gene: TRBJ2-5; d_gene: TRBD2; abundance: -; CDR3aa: CASSFTAGGGETQYF; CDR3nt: TGTGCCAGCAGCTTCACGGCGGGGGGAGGAGAGACCCAGTACTTC
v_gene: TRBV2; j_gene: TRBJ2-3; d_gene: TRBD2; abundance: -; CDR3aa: CASRGTLAASTDTQYF; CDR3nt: TGTGCCAGCAGGGGTACGCTAGCGGCTAGCACAGATACGCAGTATTTT
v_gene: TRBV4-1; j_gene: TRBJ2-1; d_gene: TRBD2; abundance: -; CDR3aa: CASSQGGAGGPGNEQFF; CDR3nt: TGCGCCAGCAGCCAAGGTGGGGCGGGAGGGCCTGGGAATGAGCAGTTCTTC
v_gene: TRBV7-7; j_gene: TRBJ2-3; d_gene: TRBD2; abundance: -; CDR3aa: CASSPRLAGGTDTQYF; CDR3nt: TGTGCTAGCAGCCCCCGACTAGCGGGAGGCACAGATACGCAGTATTTT
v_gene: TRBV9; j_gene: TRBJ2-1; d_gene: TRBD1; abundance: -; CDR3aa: CASSVDRENYNEQFF; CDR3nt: TGTGCCAGCAGCGTCGACAGGGAGAACTACAATGAGCAGTTCTTC
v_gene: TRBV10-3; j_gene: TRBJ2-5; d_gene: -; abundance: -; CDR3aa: CAISESTGRIQETQYF; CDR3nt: TGTGCCATCAGTGAGAGTACCGGGAGAATCCAAGAGACCCAGTACTTC
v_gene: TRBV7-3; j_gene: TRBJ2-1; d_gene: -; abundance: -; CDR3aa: CASSPAGGKFNEQFF; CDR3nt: TGTGCCAGCAGCCCCGCTGGCGGGAAATTCAATGAGCAGTTCTTC
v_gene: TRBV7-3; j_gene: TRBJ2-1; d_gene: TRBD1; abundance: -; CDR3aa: CASSLKGTGLYNEQFF; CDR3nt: TGTGCCAGCAGCTTAAAGGGGACAGGGCTTTACAATGAGCAGTTCTTC
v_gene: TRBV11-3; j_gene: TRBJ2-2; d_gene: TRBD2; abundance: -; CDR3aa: CASSLETTSGGAGNTGELFF; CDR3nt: TGTGCCAGCAGCTTAGAAACGACTAGCGGGGGGGCCGGGAACACCGGGGAGCTGTTTTTT
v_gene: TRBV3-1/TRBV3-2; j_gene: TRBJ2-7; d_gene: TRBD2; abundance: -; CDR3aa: CASSQDSSGAYEQYF; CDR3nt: TGTGCCAGCAGCCAAGATTCGAGCGGGGCGTACGAGCAGTACTTC
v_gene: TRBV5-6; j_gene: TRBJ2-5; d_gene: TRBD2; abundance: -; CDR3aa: CASSLVHWRASGDRETQYF; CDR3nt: TGTGCCAGCAGCTTGGTTCATTGGCGGGCTAGCGGAGACCGAGAGACCCAGTACTTC
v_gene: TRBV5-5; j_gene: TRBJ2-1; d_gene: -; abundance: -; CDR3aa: CASSTHPKVGNEQFF; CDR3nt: TGTGCCAGCAGCACCCACCCGAAGGTCGGGAATGAGCAGTTCTTC
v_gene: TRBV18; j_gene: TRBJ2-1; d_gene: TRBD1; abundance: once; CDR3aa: CASSPDRDLNEQFF; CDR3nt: TGTGCCAGCTCACCGGACAGGGATCTAAATGAGCAGTTCTTC
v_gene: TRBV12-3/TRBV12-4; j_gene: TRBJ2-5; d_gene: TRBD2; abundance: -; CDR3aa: CASGSGTIETQYF; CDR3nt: TGTGCCAGCGGGTCCGGGACTATAGAGACCCAGTACTTC
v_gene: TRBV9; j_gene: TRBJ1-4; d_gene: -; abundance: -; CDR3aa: CASSVGGTASEKLFF; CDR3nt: TGTGCCAGCAGCGTGGGGGGGACGGCCTCTGAAAAACTGTTTTTT
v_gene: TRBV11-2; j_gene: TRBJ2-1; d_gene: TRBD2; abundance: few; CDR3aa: CATTGTSGSREQFF; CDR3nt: TGTGCCACCACCGGGACTAGCGGGAGTAGAGAGCAGTTCTTC
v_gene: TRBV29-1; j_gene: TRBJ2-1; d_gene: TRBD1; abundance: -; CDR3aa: CSVGDDGTELYNEQFF; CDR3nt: TGCAGCGTAGGGGATGACGGGACAGAACTCTACAATGAGCAGTTCTTC
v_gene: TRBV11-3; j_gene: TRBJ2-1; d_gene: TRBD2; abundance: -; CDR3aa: CASSLGRGGYNEQFF; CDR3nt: TGTGCCAGCAGCTTAGGGCGGGGGGGTTACAATGAGCAGTTCTTC
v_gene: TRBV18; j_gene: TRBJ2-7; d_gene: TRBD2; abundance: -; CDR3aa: CASSPALAGGPLYEQYF; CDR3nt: TGTGCCAGCTCACCGGCACTAGCGGGGGGCCCGCTCTACGAGCAGTACTTC
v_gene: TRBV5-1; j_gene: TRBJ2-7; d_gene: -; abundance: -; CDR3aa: CASSGTGYEQYF; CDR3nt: TGCGCCAGCAGCGGAACAGGCTACGAGCAGTACTTC
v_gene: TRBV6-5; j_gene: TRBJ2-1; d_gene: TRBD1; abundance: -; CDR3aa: CASTTWGTGGHEQFF; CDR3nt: TGTGCCAGCACCACGTGGGGGACAGGGGGGCATGAGCAGTTCTTC
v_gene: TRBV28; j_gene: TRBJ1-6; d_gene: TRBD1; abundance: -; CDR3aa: CASSLGQYNSPLHF; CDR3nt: TGTGCCAGCAGTTTGGGACAGTACAATTCACCCCTCCACTTT
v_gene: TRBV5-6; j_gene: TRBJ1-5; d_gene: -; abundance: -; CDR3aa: CASSLSSGEGSNQPQHF; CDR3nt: TGTGCCAGCAGCTTAAGTTCGGGGGAAGGTAGCAATCAGCCCCAGCATTTT
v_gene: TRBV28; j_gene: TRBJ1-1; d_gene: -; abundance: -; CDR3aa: CASVVTVNTEAFF; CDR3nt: TGTGCCAGCGTCGTGACAGTTAACACTGAAGCTTTCTTT
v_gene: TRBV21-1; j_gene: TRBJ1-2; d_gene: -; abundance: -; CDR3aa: CASSKKKSGTGGYGYTF; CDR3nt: TGTGCCAGCAGCAAAAAAAAATCCGGGACAGGGGGATATGGCTACACCTTC
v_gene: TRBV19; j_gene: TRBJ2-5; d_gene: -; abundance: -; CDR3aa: CASSMAANQETQYF; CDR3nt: TGTGCCAGTAGTATGGCCGCCAACCAAGAGACCCAGTACTTC